This TCR beta chain derives from a study of chemoradiotherapy in HPV16-positive cancers. General observations from the study: Candidate HPV-specific clones and E7-related TCR motifs grew in tumor during treatment.

The method was immunoSEQ multiplex PCR; TCRdb's version includes in-frame clones alone and lacks a portion of them. The sample yields about 68,000 clones, 88% seen once. Samples were taken several times over chemoradiotherapy. Remarks on this clone: Antigen: not known.

This CDR3 spans 16 amino acids. Germline values: CDR1 LGHNA, CDR2 YNFKEQ. Trimming stripped 0 bases from V and 0 bases from J, with 9 bases between. The chain carries TRBV4-2 and TRBJ1-3; tentative D call: TRBD1 (5 bases). The sequence was obtained from a human donor with HPV-associated anogenital cancer. The sample was blood, taken from a patient who underwent chemoradiotherapy. The CDR3 sequence: CASSQEDSHSGNTIYF. DNA for the CDR3: TGTGCCAGCAGCCAAGAAGACAGTCACTCTGGAAACACCATATATTTT.